The clone carrying this T cell receptor (beta chain) was recorded many times. Its antigen is unknown. The data originate from a study of blood T cells in healthy people across ages. Every sample had a minimum of 6 million PBMCs isolated. Whole-study findings and limits: Naive CD4+ cell counts and diversity both ran higher in long-lived than in aged donors.

Alongside a J-beta primer mix, a sample-barcoded 5' primer served in a second PCR lasting about 7 to 11 cycles. Using its own MiXCR run on the 5' RACE reads, TCRdb lists one record per CDR3 protein. This table holds about 930,000 distinct CDR3 sequences, almost 30% found once. Separately, the same data were catalogued under a study of T cells of mothers and their children.

The receptor was isolated from a woman in her forties in good health. Sequenced input: blood.

CDR3 sequence reads: CSVARQVTYNEQFF. The CDR3 DNA reads as TGCAGCGTTGCCCGGCAGGTTACCTACAATGAGCAGTTCTTC. The genes are TRBV29-1 and TRBJ2-1; D is undetermined. This CDR3 is built from 14 residues. V was shortened by 4 bases and J by 2 bases, with 12 bases between the two germline ends. CDR1 is SQVTM, CDR2 ANQGSEA, per germline.